The rows below give T cell receptor beta chains drawn from one sample of a study of blood T cell repertoires in COVID-19. Sequenced by immunoSEQ multiplex PCR; TCRdb stores in-frame clones only, minus some. The sample has about 160,000 clones, under 90% seen once. The sequenced material came from PBMCs or T cells enriched from blood (not recorded which). The receptor source for this set is a woman aged 60-75 years who had recovered from COVID-19. CDR3s include the opening cysteine and the closing phenylalanine or tryptophan. Each record gives: CDR3 protein, CDR3 DNA, D gene, J gene, clone size, V gene. A D gene is named only where the DNA matches it firmly. Expanded clones are given a class, and other clones once, few, many or no size at all.

CASSQPGGDTQYF TGTGCCAGCAGCCAACCGGGGGGAGATACGCAGTATTTT TRBD2 TRBJ2-3 - TRBV3-1/TRBV3-2
CSASSGGSYEQYF TGCAGTGCTAGTAGCGGGGGCTCCTACGAGCAGTACTTC TRBD2 TRBJ2-7 - TRBV20-1
CASSIGVGGSPRTQYF TGTGCCAGTAGTATAGGGGTCGGGGGGTCCCCCCGTACGCAGTATTTT TRBD2 TRBJ2-3 - TRBV19
CATSEYREGGETQYF TGTGCCACCAGTGAGTACAGGGAGGGCGGAGAGACCCAGTACTTC - TRBJ2-5 - TRBV24-1
CASSVGGAGELFF TGTGCCAGCAGCGTAGGGGGGGCCGGGGAGCTGTTTTTT - TRBJ2-2 - TRBV9
CASGGTGNTEAFF TGCGCCAGCGGCGGGACAGGGAACACTGAAGCTTTCTTT TRBD1 TRBJ1-1 - TRBV5-1
CASSPGTGGNQPQHF TGTGCCAGCAGTCCCGGGACAGGGGGAAATCAGCCCCAGCATTTT TRBD1 TRBJ1-5 - TRBV3-1/TRBV3-2
CASSLWAGGNEQFF TGTGCCAGCAGCTTATGGGCGGGGGGGAATGAGCAGTTCTTC TRBD2 TRBJ2-1 - TRBV7-2
CAWSVLIAGVHEQYF TGTGCCTGGAGTGTACTGATAGCGGGGGTCCACGAGCAGTACTTC TRBD2 TRBJ2-7 - TRBV30
CASSLKGTEAFF TGTGCCAGCAGCTTAAAGGGGACTGAAGCTTTCTTT - TRBJ1-1 - TRBV7-9
CATSDGTAFTGELFF TGTGCCACCAGTGACGGGACAGCTTTCACCGGGGAGCTGTTTTTT TRBD1 TRBJ2-2 - TRBV24-1
CASSLGRGLELYGYTF TGCGCCAGCAGCTTGGGCCGGGGTCTCGAACTCTATGGCTACACCTTC - TRBJ1-2 - TRBV5-1
CASSEYTDRGGYTF TGTGCCAGCAGTGAATATACGGACAGGGGTGGCTACACCTTC TRBD1 TRBJ1-2 few TRBV25-1
CASSHGQGNTEAFF TGTGCCAGTAGTCATGGACAGGGCAACACTGAAGCTTTCTTT TRBD1 TRBJ1-1 - TRBV19
CASSLGGGRTDTQYF TGTGCCAGCAGCTTGGGCGGGGGGCGCACAGATACGCAGTATTTT TRBD2 TRBJ2-3 few TRBV7-2
CASSWQGQGGGNTIYF TGCGCCAGCAGCTGGCAGGGACAGGGAGGTGGAAACACCATATATTTT TRBD1 TRBJ1-3 many TRBV5-1
CARSSRGLSDTQYF TGTGCCAGAAGTTCCAGGGGGCTTTCAGATACGCAGTATTTT TRBD1 TRBJ2-3 - TRBV5-3
CASSHGQNTGELFF TGTGCCAGCAGCCACGGACAGAACACCGGGGAGCTGTTTTTT - TRBJ2-2 - TRBV7-3
CSVMTPSTEKLFF TGCAGCGTTATGACACCCTCGACAGAAAAACTGTTTTTT - TRBJ1-4 - TRBV29-1
CASSTRTGTSYEQYF TGTGCCAGCAGCACCAGGACAGGGACCTCCTACGAGCAGTACTTC TRBD1 TRBJ2-7 - TRBV13
CASSQDGRNEQFF TGTGCCAGCAGCCAAGATGGTCGGAATGAGCAGTTCTTC - TRBJ2-1 - TRBV3-1/TRBV3-2
CASSLGVGFAEAFF TGTGCCAGCTCACTCGGGGTGGGGTTTGCTGAAGCTTTCTTT - TRBJ1-1 - TRBV18
CSVRQGYEQFF TGCAGCGTTAGACAGGGGTACGAGCAGTTCTTC TRBD1 TRBJ2-1 - TRBV29-1
CASSSITGYSPLHF TGTGCCAGCAGTTCCATTACGGGGTATTCACCCCTCCACTTT - TRBJ1-6 once TRBV28
CSVEVLSSGASYEQYF TGCAGCGTTGAGGTCTTATCCAGCGGGGCTTCCTACGAGCAGTACTTC TRBD2 TRBJ2-7 - TRBV29-1
CASSQVGESPLHF TGTGCCAGCAGCCAAGTAGGAGAATCACCCCTCCACTTT - TRBJ1-6 - TRBV3-1/TRBV3-2
CASSKTGKNTEAFF TGTGCCAGCAGTAAGACAGGGAAGAACACTGAAGCTTTCTTT TRBD1 TRBJ1-1 - TRBV6-5
CASRPGQGTTGELFF TGTGCCAGCAGACCGGGACAGGGGACCACCGGGGAGCTGTTTTTT TRBD1 TRBJ2-2 few TRBV2
CASIRTSGGSLGTGELFF TGTGCCAGCATCCGGACTAGCGGGGGCAGTCTGGGCACCGGGGAGCTGTTTTTT TRBD2 TRBJ2-2 - TRBV7-6
CASRIRTGPYNEQFF TGTGCCAGCAGAATTCGGACAGGCCCCTACAATGAGCAGTTCTTC TRBD1 TRBJ2-1 - TRBV3-1/TRBV3-2
CASSQDSLAQQFF TGTGCCAGCAGCCAAGATAGCCTAGCCCAGCAGTTCTTC - TRBJ2-1 few TRBV3-1/TRBV3-2
CSARGGGSYEQYF TGCAGCGCGCGGGGCGGGGGCTCCTACGAGCAGTACTTC TRBD2 TRBJ2-7 - TRBV29-1
CASSPGTSGGIGDTQYF TGTGCCAGCAGTCCCGGGACTAGCGGGGGGATTGGCGATACGCAGTATTTT TRBD2 TRBJ2-3 - TRBV27
CASSDPANTGELFF TGCGCCAGCAGTGATCCTGCGAACACCGGGGAGCTGTTTTTT - TRBJ2-2 few TRBV10-1
CASSERDSLNNSPLHF TGTGCCAGCAGTGAGCGGGACAGCCTTAATAATTCACCCCTCCACTTT TRBD1 TRBJ1-6 - TRBV6-1
CASSQPPGNTEAFF TGCGCCAGCAGTCAACCCCCAGGGAACACTGAAGCTTTCTTT - TRBJ1-1 - TRBV23-1
CSVAGTGGQPQHF TGCAGCGTGGCTGGGACAGGGGGTCAGCCCCAGCATTTT TRBD1 TRBJ1-5 - TRBV29-1
CASSQGGAPGANVLTF TGCGCCAGCAGCCAGGGGGGGGCGCCTGGGGCCAACGTCCTGACTTTC - TRBJ2-6 - TRBV4-1
CSVGTYSTDTQYF TGCAGCGTGGGGACATACAGCACAGATACGCAGTATTTT - TRBJ2-3 - TRBV29-1
CASSPRFNSPLHF TGTGCCAGCAGTCCCCGGTTCAATTCACCCCTCCACTTT - TRBJ1-6 - TRBV27
CASSSLSTDTQYF TGCGCCAGCAGCTCCCTTAGCACAGATACGCAGTATTTT - TRBJ2-3 - TRBV5-1
CASSRTTGGATDTQYF TGCGCCAGCAGCCGCACTACCGGGGGGGCAACAGATACGCAGTATTTT TRBD2 TRBJ2-3 - TRBV5-1
CASLRTGSMNTEAFF TGTGCCAGCCTCCGGACAGGGTCCATGAACACTGAAGCTTTCTTT TRBD1 TRBJ1-1 once TRBV11-1
CASSPDSGKIEAFF TGTGCCAGCTCACCGGACAGCGGGAAAATTGAAGCTTTCTTT - TRBJ1-1 - TRBV18